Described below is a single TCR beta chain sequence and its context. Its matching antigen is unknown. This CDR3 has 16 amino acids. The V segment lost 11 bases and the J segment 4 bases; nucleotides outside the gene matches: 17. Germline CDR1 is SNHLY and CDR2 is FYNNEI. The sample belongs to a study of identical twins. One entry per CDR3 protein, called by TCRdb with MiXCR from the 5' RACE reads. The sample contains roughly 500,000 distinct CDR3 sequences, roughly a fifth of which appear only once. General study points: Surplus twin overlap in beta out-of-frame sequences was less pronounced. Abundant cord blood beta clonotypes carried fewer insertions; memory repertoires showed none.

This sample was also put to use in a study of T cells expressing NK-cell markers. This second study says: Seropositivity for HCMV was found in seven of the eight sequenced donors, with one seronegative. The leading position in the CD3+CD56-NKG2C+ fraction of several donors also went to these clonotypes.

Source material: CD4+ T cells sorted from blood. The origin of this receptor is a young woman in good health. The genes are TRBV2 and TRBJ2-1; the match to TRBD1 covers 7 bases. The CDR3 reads CASRMATGELYNEQFF. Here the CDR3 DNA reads TGTGCCTCCCGGATGGCTACAGGGGAACTATACAATGAGCAGTTCTTC.